This T cell receptor beta chain was captured in a study of spatial heterogeneity in lung cancer. About the study: Alpha-chain sequences were consistently detected less often than beta-chain sequences. Regarding the study as a whole: For expanded intratumoral alpha and beta TCRs, counts tracked tumor mutation counts.

Time point specified: sample taken at primary tumor resection. Whole RNA came from tumor, nontumor lung or frozen PBMC and was sequenced without being sorted. This clonotype has a count of ten or more. Antigen unknown. Germline assignment: CDR1 SGHTA and CDR2 FQGNSA. CDR3 size: 17 residues. V lost 3 bases to trimming and J lost 2 bases, with 19 bases between them. TCRdb re-called the 5' RACE reads with MiXCR, one entry per CDR3 protein. The sample yields about 27,000 distinct CDR3 sequences, roughly 7.2% seen once. Sequenced material: lung tumor tissue, taken at surgery. This chain uses TRBV7-2 with TRBJ2-5, with D possibly matching TRBD2 (6 bases). This TCR was recovered from a male donor with early-stage non-small cell lung cancer. The CDR3 sequence is CASSLGQAHSGQETQYF. The CDR3 DNA reads TGTGCCAGCAGCTTGGGGCAGGCCCATAGCGGTCAAGAGACCCAGTACTTC.